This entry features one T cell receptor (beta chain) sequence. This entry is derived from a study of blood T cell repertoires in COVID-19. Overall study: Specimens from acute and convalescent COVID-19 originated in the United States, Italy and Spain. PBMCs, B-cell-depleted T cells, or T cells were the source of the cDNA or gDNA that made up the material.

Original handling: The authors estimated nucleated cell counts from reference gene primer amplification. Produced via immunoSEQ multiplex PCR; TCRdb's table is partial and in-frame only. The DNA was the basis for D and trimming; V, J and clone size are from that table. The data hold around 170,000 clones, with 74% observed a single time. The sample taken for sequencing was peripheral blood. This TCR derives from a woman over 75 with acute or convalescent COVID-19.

Written as DNA, the CDR3 is TGCAGCGTAATCGGGCGGGCCTACGAGCAGTACTTC. Translated, it gives CSVIGRAYEQYF. V and J are TRBV29-1 and TRBJ2-7; D perhaps matches TRBD2 (5 bases). CDR3 size: 12 residues. Between the trimmed V and J ends, which lost 6 bases and 2 bases, there was a span of 11 bases. CDR1 and CDR2 from the germline V gene are SQVTM and ANQGSEA.